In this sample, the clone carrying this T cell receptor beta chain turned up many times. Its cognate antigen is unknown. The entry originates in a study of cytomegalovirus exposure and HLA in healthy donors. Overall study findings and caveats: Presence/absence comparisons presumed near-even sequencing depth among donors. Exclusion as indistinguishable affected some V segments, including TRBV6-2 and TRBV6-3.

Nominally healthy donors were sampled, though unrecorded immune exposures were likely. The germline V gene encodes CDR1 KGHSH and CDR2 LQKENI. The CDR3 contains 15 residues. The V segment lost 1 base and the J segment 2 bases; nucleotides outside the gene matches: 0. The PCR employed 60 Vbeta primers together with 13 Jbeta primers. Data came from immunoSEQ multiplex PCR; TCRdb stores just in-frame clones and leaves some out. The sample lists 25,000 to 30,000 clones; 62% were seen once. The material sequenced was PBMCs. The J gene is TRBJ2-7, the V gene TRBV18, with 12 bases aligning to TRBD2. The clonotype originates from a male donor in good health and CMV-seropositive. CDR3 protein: CASSPRTSGAYEQYF. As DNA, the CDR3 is TGTGCCAGCTCACCACGGACTAGCGGGGCCTACGAGCAGTACTTC.